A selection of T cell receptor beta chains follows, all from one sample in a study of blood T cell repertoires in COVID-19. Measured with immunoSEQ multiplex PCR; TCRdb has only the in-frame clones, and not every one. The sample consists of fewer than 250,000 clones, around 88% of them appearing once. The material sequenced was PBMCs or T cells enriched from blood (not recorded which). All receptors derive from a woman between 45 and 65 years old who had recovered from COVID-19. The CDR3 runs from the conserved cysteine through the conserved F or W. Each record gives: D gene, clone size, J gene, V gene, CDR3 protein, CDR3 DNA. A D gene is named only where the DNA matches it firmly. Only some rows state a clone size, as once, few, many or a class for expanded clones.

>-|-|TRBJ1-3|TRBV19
CASSNPKSGGNTIYF
TGTGCCAGTAGTAACCCCAAGTCCGGTGGAAACACCATATATTTT
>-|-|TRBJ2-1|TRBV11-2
CASSLGNGLEQFF
TGTGCCAGCAGCTTAGGTAATGGCCTTGAGCAGTTCTTC
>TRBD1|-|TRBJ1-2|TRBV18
CASSPSGQESVGYTF
TGTGCCAGCTCACCATCCGGACAGGAGTCTGTCGGCTACACCTTC
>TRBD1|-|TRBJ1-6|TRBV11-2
CASSPQLPGQGTSPLHF
TGTGCCAGCAGCCCCCAACTCCCGGGACAGGGGACTTCACCCCTCCACTTT
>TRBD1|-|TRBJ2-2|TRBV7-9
CASSSTGLDAGELFF
TGTGCCAGCAGCTCGACAGGGTTGGACGCCGGGGAGCTGTTTTTT
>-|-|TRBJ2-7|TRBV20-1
CSASLRGSYEQYF
TGCAGTGCTAGTCTAAGGGGCTCCTACGAGCAGTACTTC
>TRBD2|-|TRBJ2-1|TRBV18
CASSRTSGGAHEQFF
TGTGCCAGCTCACGTACTAGCGGGGGGGCCCATGAGCAGTTCTTC
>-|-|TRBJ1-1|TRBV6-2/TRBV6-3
CASSYGATWVNTEAFF
TGTGCCAGCAGTTACGGGGCGACCTGGGTGAACACTGAAGCTTTCTTT
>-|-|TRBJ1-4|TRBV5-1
CASRPGGAATNEKLFF
TGCGCCAGCAGACCTGGTGGGGCTGCAACTAATGAAAAACTGTTTTTT
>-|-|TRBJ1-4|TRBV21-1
CASSKVYEQFYDEKLFF
TGTGCCAGCAGCAAAGTATACGAACAGTTTTATGATGAAAAACTGTTTTTT
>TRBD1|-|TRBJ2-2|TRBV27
CASRPGGYTGELFF
TGTGCCAGCAGACCAGGGGGATACACCGGGGAGCTGTTTTTT
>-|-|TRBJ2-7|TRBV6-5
CASSYRGDETNEQYF
TGTGCCAGCAGTTACCGGGGAGATGAAACTAACGAGCAGTACTTC
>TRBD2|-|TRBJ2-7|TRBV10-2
CASSPGLHYEQYF
TGCGCCAGCAGTCCGGGACTACACTACGAGCAGTACTTC
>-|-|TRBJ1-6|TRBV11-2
CASSLDLVDNSPLHF
TGTGCCAGCAGCTTAGATCTAGTAGATAATTCACCCCTCCACTTT
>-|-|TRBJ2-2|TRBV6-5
CASRFPTGNTGELFF
TGTGCCAGCAGGTTCCCCACCGGGAACACCGGGGAGCTGTTTTTT
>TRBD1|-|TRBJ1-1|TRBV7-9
CASSLGQGARAFF
TGTGCCAGCAGCTTAGGGCAGGGGGCGCGGGCTTTCTTT
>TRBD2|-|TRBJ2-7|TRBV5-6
CASSPRRSGSFPEQYF
TGTGCCAGCAGCCCCCGGAGGAGCGGGAGTTTCCCCGAGCAGTACTTC
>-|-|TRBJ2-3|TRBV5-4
CASSLDRDTQYF
TGTGCCAGCAGCTTGGACCGGGATACGCAGTATTTT
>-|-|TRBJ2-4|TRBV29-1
CSARQRADPLAKNIQYF
TGCAGCGCCCGACAGCGCGCCGATCCTCTAGCCAAAAACATTCAGTACTTC
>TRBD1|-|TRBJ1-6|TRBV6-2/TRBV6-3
CASSYTRTGISPLHF
TGTGCCAGCAGTTACACACGGACAGGGATTTCACCCCTCCACTTT
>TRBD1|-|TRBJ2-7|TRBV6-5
CASSYSGGREQYF
TGTGCCAGCAGTTACTCAGGGGGCCGCGAGCAGTACTTC
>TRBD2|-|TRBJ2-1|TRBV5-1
CASSLFTGTSGVGEQFF
TGCGCCAGCAGCTTATTTACCGGGACTAGCGGGGTAGGGGAGCAGTTCTTC
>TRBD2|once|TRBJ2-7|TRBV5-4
CASSLGGLAGDEQYF
TGTGCCAGCAGCTTGGGTGGACTAGCGGGAGACGAGCAGTACTTC
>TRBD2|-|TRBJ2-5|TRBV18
CASSLTSGETQYF
TGTGCCAGCTCTCTTACTAGCGGAGAGACCCAGTACTTC
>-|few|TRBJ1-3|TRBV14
CASSQDKRNTIYF
TGTGCCAGCAGCCAAGACAAAAGAAACACCATATATTTT
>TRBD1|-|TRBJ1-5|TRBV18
CASSLTGTVNQPQHF
TGTGCCAGCTCACTAACCGGGACAGTCAATCAGCCCCAGCATTTT
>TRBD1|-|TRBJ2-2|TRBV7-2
CASSRQGAGTGELFF
TGTGCCAGCAGCAGACAGGGGGCGGGGACCGGGGAGCTGTTTTTT
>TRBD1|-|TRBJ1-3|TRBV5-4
CASSQPRGSAGNTIYF
TGTGCCAGCAGTCAACCCAGGGGGAGCGCTGGAAACACCATATATTTT